One and the same sample provided the 8 T cell receptor beta chains below, sequenced in a study of T cells after somatic rescue of genetic block. The repertoire was sequenced with immunoSEQ multiplex PCR; TCRdb's copy has only in-frame clones and lacks some. Counted here are roughly 51,000 clones, about 96% occurring once; the ten biggest clones make up approximately 0.077%. Sequenced input: peripheral blood mononuclear cells (PBMCs). These receptors originate from a child in the first two years of life.

V is TRBV6-1 and J is TRBJ1-1, with 10 bases aligning to TRBD1. Germline V gene data show CDR1 as MNHNS and CDR2 as SASEGT. CDR3 size: 12 residues. J lost 11 bases, V lost 7 bases, and 7 bases had no gene match. The CDR3 DNA is TGTGCCAGCAATCGACAGGGGGCTAGGGCTTTCTTT. Translated, it gives CASNRQGARAFF.

V usage is TRBV1 and J usage is TRBJ2-3; the table calls TRBD2, which could not be checked here. TRBV1 is an annotated pseudogene. This CDR3 has 21 amino acids. The CDR3 bases are TGCACCAGCAGCCAAGAGTTGGGGTGTGGACTAGCGGGAAAGGGAACAGATACGCAGTATTTT. It codes for CTSSQELGCGLAGKGTDTQYF.

This chain connects TRBV4-1 to TRBJ2-4; D remains unclear. The CDR3 is 11 amino acids. Germline V gene lookup returns CDR1 MGHRA and CDR2 YSYEKL. V lost 6 bases and J lost 7, with 7 bases in between. CDR3 residues: CASSLGNIQYF. In DNA, the CDR3 is TGCGCCAGCAGTTTGGGGAACATTCAGTACTTC.

This rearrangement joins TRBV6-5 to TRBJ1-5, with D perhaps matching TRBD1 (6 bases). The ends were cut back, 2 bases at V and 4 bases at J, with 9 bases in the middle. CDR1 and CDR2 from the germline V gene are MNHEY and SVGAGI. The CDR3 consists of 14 residues. CDR3 DNA: TGTGCCAGCAGTTACAGCAGGGGTAATCAGCCCCAGCATTTT. Protein product: CASSYSRGNQPQHF.

The chain's CDR3 is CASRRPNTEAFF. In nucleotides, the CDR3 is TGTGCCAGCAGAAGGCCGAACACTGAAGCTTTCTTT. This chain links TRBV6-6 with TRBJ1-1; D is uncertain. The length of the CDR3 is 12 residues. Trimming took 6 bases from V and 1 from J, leaving 6 bases between them. Germline-derived CDR1 and CDR2 are MNHNY and SVGAGI (reference sequence).

V and J are TRBV7-8 and TRBJ1-5; no firm D call. The germline gives CDR1 SGHVS, CDR2 FQNEAQ. This CDR3 is built from 13 residues. Trimming removed 1 base at V and 4 bases at J, with 5 bases between. CDR3 sequence: CASSLDGNQPQHF. CDR3 in DNA: TGTGCCAGCAGCTTAGATGGTAATCAGCCCCAGCATTTT.

The V gene is TRBV10-3, the J gene TRBJ2-7; 9 bases map to TRBD1. The CDR3 sequence is 14 residues long. Germline CDR1 ENHRY, CDR2 SYGVKD. After removal of 3 bases from V and 4 bases from J, the junction contained 4 bases not matched to a gene. The CDR3 bases are TGTGCCATCAGTGATCTCGGACAGGGGTACGAGCAGTACTTC. Residues: CAISDLGQGYEQYF.

This clone appeared a single time. The chain links TRBV27 to TRBJ2-7, with D possibly TRBD1 on 5 matching bases. Trimming removed 0 bases from V and 0 bases from J, with 9 bases in between. The CDR3 length is 15 residues. CDR1 and CDR2 from the germline V gene are MNHEY and SMNVEV (reference sequence). The CDR3 bases are TGTGCCAGCAGTTTATCAGGGCAGGGCTCCTACGAGCAGTACTTC. Translating it yields CASSLSGQGSYEQYF.